This record covers a single T cell receptor (beta chain). The sample comes from a study of blood T cell repertoires in COVID-19. Study-level information: T cells, B-cell-depleted T cells, or PBMCs supplied cDNA or gDNA.

Original data processing: Reference gene primer amplification gave estimated nucleated cell counts. Repertoires were generated with immunoSEQ multiplex PCR, while TCRdb's copy carries only in-frame clones and drops some. V, J and clone size are taken as reported in that table, and D and trimming were inferred from the DNA itself. Of about 100,000 clones in the sample, about 75% were seen once. Per the germline V gene, CDR1 is SGHDT and CDR2 is YYEEEE. With 6 bases removed from V and 0 bases from J, the gap between germline ends came to 16 bases. CDR3 length equals 15 residues. This chain connects TRBV5-6 to TRBJ2-7; tentative D call: TRBD1 (6 bases). This clonotype was sampled from an elderly man with acute or convalescent COVID-19. Sequenced input: peripheral blood. The DNA for the CDR3 is TGTGCCAGCACCCCCTCGGTGGACAGCTCCTACGAGCAGTACTTC. Translation gives CASTPSVDSSYEQYF.